This T cell receptor beta chain appears in the sequencing data of a study of shared clonotypes between healthy human individuals. Whole-study findings and limits: Shared clonotypes across all four donors exceeded non-shared ones in generation probability.

V lost 3 bases, J lost 7 bases, and 7 bases lay in between. Germline loops: CDR1 DFQATT, CDR2 SNEGSKA (reference sequence). This CDR3 contains 11 residues. CD4+ cells underwent separation, giving CD45RA+ naive and CD45RA-negative memory subsets. Of note for this clone: As yet, its antigen is unknown.

Sequencing was performed with immunoSEQ multiplex PCR; in TCRdb, only in-frame clones are kept and a portion is missing. The sample consists of 300,000 to 400,000 clones, around 67% of them appearing once. V gene TRBV20-1 combines with J gene TRBJ2-1; no clear D. Specimen: memory CD4+ T cells sorted from blood. Subset reported: CD45RA-negative fraction. This clonotype originated in a man aged 25 to 45 in good health. The CDR3 is CSASSANEQFF. The CDR3 coding sequence is TGCAGTGCTAGCAGTGCGAATGAGCAGTTCTTC.